This is a list of T cell receptor beta chains from one sample in a study of blood T cell repertoires in COVID-19. The method was immunoSEQ multiplex PCR; TCRdb's version includes in-frame clones alone and lacks a portion of them. The profile shows approximately 150,000 clones, 82% of them singletons. Sequencing was done on a sample of peripheral blood. The receptors were sampled from a woman aged 65 to 85 with acute or convalescent COVID-19. Each CDR3 is given with its conserved first and last residue. The D gene is left open where the match is weak. Clone size appears in some rows only: once, few, many, or a class for an expanded clone.

clone_size d_call j_call v_call cdr3_aa cdr3_nt
few TRBD1 TRBJ1-2 TRBV28 CASSPLSGPETGRYGYTF TGTGCCAGCAGTCCCCTTAGTGGCCCAGAGACAGGGAGGTATGGCTACACCTTC
. TRBD1 TRBJ2-7 TRBV9 CASGSGTGGRSSYEQYF TGTGCCAGCGGGTCCGGGACAGGGGGCCGGAGCTCCTACGAGCAGTACTTC
. . TRBJ1-1 TRBV19 CASTARLNTEAFF TGTGCCAGTACGGCCAGGTTGAACACTGAAGCTTTCTTT
. TRBD2 TRBJ2-7 TRBV18 CASSPRSGGYEQYF TGTGCCAGCTCACCGAGAAGCGGGGGATACGAGCAGTACTTC
. TRBD2 TRBJ2-5 TRBV10-2 CASSGGGGRSAQYF TGCGCCAGCAGTGGGGGGGGCGGGAGGTCGGCCCAGTACTTC
once TRBD1 TRBJ2-4 TRBV5-6 CASSPTGTGGRRTKNIQYF TGTGCCAGCAGCCCAACTGGGACAGGGGGTAGAAGGACCAAAAACATTCAGTACTTC
. . TRBJ1-3 TRBV7-2 CASSSSPPGTGNTIYF TGTGCCAGCAGCTCATCCCCCCCGGGTACGGGAAACACCATATATTTT
. . TRBJ2-2 TRBV7-9 CASSLAQSTSGELFF TGTGCCAGCAGCTTAGCCCAAAGTACTAGCGGGGAGCTGTTTTTT
few . TRBJ1-3 TRBV6-5 CASSGQLAGNTIYF TGTGCCAGCAGCGGACAGTTAGCTGGAAACACCATATATTTT
. . TRBJ1-6 TRBV7-2 CASSLVELSYNSPLHF TGTGCCAGCAGCTTAGTAGAGCTCTCCTATAATTCACCCCTCCACTTT
. TRBD1 TRBJ2-1 TRBV28 CASSPRQGYNEQFF TGTGCCAGCAGTCCTCGACAGGGATACAATGAGCAGTTCTTC
. . TRBJ1-1 TRBV6-5 CASSYSGGRGTEAFF TGTGCCAGCAGTTACTCCGGGGGGAGGGGCACTGAAGCTTTCTTT
. . TRBJ1-2 TRBV14 CASSLTRGIGGYGYTF TGTGCCAGCAGCCTTACCCGGGGAATCGGCGGCTATGGCTACACCTTC
. TRBD2 TRBJ2-2 TRBV6-1 CASSEGGRGGLFF TGTGCCAGCAGTGAAGGGGGGAGGGGAGGGCTGTTTTTT
once . TRBJ1-1 TRBV20-1 CSGAMNTEAFF TGCAGTGGGGCAATGAACACTGAAGCTTTCTTT
once . TRBJ1-2 TRBV19 CASSFGLLLGYTF TGTGCCAGTAGCTTCGGACTCCTCCTGGGCTACACCTTC
. . TRBJ2-2 TRBV11-3 CASSPRYGGTGELFF TGTGCCAGCAGCCCGCGATACGGCGGCACCGGGGAGCTGTTTTTT
once TRBD2 TRBJ2-3 TRBV19 CASSRGLRFTDTQYF TGTGCCAGTAGTAGGGGACTACGTTTCACAGATACGCAGTATTTT
. TRBD2 TRBJ2-3 TRBV30 CAWSLGRSTDTQYF TGTGCCTGGAGCCTCGGGAGGAGCACAGATACGCAGTATTTT
. . TRBJ1-3 TRBV4-2 CASRLGGAYSGNTIYF TGTGCCAGCAGGCTAGGAGGGGCCTACTCTGGAAACACCATATATTTT
. . TRBJ2-5 TRBV29-1 CSVTGQETQYF TGCAGCGTAACGGGGCAAGAGACCCAGTACTTC
. TRBD1 TRBJ1-5 TRBV19 CASMPGQANYNQPQHF TGTGCCAGTATGCCCGGACAGGCGAACTACAATCAGCCCCAGCATTTT
. TRBD1 TRBJ2-7 TRBV9 CASSLGTGGYEQYF TGTGCCAGCAGCCTCGGGACAGGGGGTTACGAGCAGTACTTC
once . TRBJ2-4 TRBV29-1 CSVSDSYRWNIQYF TGCAGCGTCTCTGACTCCTATCGTTGGAACATTCAGTACTTC
once TRBD1 TRBJ2-1 TRBV5-4 CASSLSGTGLGEQFF TGTGCCAGCAGCTTATCCGGGACAGGGTTGGGTGAGCAGTTCTTC
once TRBD2 TRBJ2-1 TRBV7-2 CASSPQGLAYNEQFF TGTGCCAGCAGCCCCCAAGGACTAGCCTACAATGAGCAGTTCTTC
once . TRBJ1-6 TRBV30 CAWNGQSVSPLHF TGTGCCTGGAATGGGCAGAGTGTTTCACCCCTCCACTTT